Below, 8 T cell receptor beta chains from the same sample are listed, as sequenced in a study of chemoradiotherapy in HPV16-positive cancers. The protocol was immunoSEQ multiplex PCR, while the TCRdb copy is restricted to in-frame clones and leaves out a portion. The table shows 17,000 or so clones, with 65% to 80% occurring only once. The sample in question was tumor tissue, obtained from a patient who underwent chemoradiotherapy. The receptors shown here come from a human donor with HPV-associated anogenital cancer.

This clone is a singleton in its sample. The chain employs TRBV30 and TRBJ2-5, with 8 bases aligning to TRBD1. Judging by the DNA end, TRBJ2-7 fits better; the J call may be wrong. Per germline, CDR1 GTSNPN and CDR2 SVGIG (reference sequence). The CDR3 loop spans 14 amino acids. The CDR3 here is CAWSVDRGGYEQYF. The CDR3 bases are TGTGCCTGGAGTGTAGACAGGGGCGGCTACGAGCAGTACTTC.

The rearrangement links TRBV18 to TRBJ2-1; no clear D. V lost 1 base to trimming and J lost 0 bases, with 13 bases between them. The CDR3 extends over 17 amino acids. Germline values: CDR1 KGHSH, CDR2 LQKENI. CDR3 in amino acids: CASSPQKTRSSYNEQFF. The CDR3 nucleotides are TGTGCCAGCTCACCACAAAAAACCAGGAGCTCCTACAATGAGCAGTTCTTC.

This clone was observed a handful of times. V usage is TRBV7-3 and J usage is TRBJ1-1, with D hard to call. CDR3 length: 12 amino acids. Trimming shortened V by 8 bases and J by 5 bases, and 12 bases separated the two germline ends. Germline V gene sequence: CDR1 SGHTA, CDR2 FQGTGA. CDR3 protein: CASGNSTTEAFF. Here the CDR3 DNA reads TGTGCCAGCGGTAACTCCACAACTGAAGCTTTCTTT.

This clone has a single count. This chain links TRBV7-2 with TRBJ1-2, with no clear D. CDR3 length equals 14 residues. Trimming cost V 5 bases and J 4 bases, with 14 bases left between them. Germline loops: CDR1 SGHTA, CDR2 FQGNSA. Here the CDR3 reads CASSLPGNFYGYTF. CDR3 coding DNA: TGTGCCAGCAGCCTGCCGGGGAACTTCTATGGCTACACCTTC. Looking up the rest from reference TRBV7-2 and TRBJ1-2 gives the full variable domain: GAGVSQSPSNKVTEKGKDVELRCDPISGHTALYWYRQSLGQGLEFLIYFQGNSAPDKSGLPSDRFSAERTGGSVSTLTIQRTQQEDSAVYLCASSLPGNFYGYTFGSGTRLTVV.

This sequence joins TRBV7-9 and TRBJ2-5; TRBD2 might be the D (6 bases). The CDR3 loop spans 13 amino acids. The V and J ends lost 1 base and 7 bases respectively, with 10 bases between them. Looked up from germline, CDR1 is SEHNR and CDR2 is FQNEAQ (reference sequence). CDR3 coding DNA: TGTGCCAGCAGCTTAGAAGGGAGGCTGACCCAGTACTTC. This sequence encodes CASSLEGRLTQYF.

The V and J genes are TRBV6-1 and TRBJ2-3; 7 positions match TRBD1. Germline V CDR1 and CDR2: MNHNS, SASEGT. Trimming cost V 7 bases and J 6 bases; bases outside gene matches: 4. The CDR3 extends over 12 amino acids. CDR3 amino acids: CASMLRGDTQYF. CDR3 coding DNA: TGTGCCAGCATGCTCAGGGGGGATACGCAGTATTTT.

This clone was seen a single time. The CDR3 region has the DNA TGTGCCAGCAGCTTAGCGGTGGAGAACACTGAAGCTTTCTTT. Its translation: CASSLAVENTEAFF. The chain joins TRBV7-8 to TRBJ1-1, with D unclear. Germline CDR1 SGHVS, CDR2 FQNEAQ. The CDR3 length is 14 residues. The V end was cut by 0 bases, the J end by 1 base, with 6 bases between.

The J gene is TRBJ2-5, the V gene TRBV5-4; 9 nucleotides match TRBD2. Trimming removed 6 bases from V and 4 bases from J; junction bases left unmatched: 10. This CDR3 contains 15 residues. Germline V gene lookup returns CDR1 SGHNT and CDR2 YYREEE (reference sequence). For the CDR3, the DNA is TGTGCCAGCACCCCGGGAACTAGCGGGCGAGAGACCCAGTACTTC. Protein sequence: CASTPGTSGRETQYF.